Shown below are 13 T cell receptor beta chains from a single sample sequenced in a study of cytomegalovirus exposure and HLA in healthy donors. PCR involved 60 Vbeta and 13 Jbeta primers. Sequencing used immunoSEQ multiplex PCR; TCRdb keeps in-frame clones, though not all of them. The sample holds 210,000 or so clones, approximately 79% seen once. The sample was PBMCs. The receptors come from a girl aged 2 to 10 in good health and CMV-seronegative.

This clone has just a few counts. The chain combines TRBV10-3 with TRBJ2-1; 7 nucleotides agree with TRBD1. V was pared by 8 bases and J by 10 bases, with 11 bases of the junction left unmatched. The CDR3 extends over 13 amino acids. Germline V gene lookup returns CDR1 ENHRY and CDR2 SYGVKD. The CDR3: CAISSGQESEQFF. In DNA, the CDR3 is TGTGCCATCTCTTCTGGACAGGAAAGCGAGCAGTTCTTC.

CDR3 in amino acids: CASSQKQGGTYEQYF. The CDR3, as DNA: TGCGCCAGCAGCCAAAAACAGGGGGGAACCTACGAGCAGTACTTC. This chain joins TRBV4-1 and TRBJ2-7, with 8 bases lining up with TRBD1. This CDR3 has 15 residues. Germline V gene lookup returns CDR1 MGHRA and CDR2 YSYEKL. The V gene end was trimmed by 2 bases and the J gene end by 2 bases; junction bases not matched to a gene: 5.

In DNA, the CDR3 is TGCAGCGGGGGAGGGCTGAACACTGAAGCTTTCTTT. This codes for CSGGGLNTEAFF. The chain uses TRBV29-1 and TRBJ1-1; D not resolved. Between the trimmed V and J ends, which lost 7 bases and 0 bases, there was a span of 9 bases. This CDR3 spans 12 amino acids. CDR1 SQVTM and CDR2 ANQGSEA come from the germline V gene.

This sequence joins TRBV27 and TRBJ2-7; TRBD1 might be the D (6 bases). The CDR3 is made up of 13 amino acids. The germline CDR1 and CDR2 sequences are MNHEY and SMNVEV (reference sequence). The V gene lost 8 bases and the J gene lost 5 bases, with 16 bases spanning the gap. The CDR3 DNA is TGTGCCAGCCTCGACTCGTACAGGGACGAGCAGTACTTC. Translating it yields CASLDSYRDEQYF.

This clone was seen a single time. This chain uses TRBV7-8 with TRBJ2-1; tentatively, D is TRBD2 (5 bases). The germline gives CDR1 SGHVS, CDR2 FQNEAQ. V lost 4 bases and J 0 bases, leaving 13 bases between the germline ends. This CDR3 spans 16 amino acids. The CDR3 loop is CASSSVSGSSYNEQFF. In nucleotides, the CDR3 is TGTGCCAGCAGCTCTGTCAGCGGTAGCTCCTACAATGAGCAGTTCTTC.

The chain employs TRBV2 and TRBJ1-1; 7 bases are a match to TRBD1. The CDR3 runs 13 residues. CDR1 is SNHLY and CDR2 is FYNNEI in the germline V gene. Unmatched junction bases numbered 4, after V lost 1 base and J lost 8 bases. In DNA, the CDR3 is TGTGCCAGCAGTGAAGACAGGGGTTGGGAAGCTTTCTTT. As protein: CASSEDRGWEAFF.

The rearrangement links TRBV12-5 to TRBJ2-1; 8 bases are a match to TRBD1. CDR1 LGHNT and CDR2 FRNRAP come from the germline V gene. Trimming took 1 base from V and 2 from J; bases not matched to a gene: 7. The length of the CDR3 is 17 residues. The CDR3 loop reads CASGLAYQGATYNEQFF. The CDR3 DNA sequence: TGTGCTAGTGGTTTGGCCTACCAGGGGGCAACCTACAATGAGCAGTTCTTC.

The CDR3 nucleotides are TGTGCCAGTAGTGCGGGGGTTTTAAGTGAGCAGTTCTTC. Residues: CASSAGVLSEQFF. The chain employs TRBV19 and TRBJ2-1, with TRBD2 matching over 7 bases. The CDR3 is 13 residues long. Losses at the gene ends were 5 bases for V and 9 bases for J; bases not matched to a gene: 7. Germline V gene lookup returns CDR1 LNHDA and CDR2 SQIVND (reference sequence).

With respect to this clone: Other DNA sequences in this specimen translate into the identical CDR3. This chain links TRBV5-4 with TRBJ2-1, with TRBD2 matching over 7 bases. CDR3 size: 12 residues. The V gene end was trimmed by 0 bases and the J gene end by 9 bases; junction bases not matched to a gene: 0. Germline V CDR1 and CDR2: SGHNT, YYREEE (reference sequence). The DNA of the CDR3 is TGTGCCAGCAGCTTGGGGGGGGGTGAGCAGTTCTTC. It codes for CASSLGGGEQFF.

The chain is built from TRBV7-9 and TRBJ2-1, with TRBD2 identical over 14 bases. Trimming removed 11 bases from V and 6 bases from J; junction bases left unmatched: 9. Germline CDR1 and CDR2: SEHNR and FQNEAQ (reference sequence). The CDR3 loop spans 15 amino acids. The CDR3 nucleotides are TGTGCCGCAGGGACTAGCGGGAGTTCAGCCAATGAGCAGTTCTTC. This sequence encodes CAAGTSGSSANEQFF.

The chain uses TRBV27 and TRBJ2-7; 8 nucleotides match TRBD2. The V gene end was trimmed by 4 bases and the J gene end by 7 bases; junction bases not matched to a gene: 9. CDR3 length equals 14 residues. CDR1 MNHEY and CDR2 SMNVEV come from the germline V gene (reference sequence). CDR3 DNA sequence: TGTGCCAGCAGTTGGTCCGGGGGGGCGCCGGAGCAGTACTTC. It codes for CASSWSGGAPEQYF.

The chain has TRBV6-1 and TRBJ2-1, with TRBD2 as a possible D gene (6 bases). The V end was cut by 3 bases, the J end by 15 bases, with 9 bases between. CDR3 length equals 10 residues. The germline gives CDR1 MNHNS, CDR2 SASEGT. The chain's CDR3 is CASSEGGRFF. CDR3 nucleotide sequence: TGTGCCAGCAGTGAGGGGGGTCGGTTCTTC.

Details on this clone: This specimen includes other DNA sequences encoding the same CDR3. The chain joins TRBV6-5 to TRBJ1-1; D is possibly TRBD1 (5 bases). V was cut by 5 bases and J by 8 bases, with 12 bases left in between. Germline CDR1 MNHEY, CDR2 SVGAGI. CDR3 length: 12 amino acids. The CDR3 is CASSVGGLEAFF. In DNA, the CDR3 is TGTGCCAGCAGTGTCGGGGGTCTAGAAGCTTTCTTT.